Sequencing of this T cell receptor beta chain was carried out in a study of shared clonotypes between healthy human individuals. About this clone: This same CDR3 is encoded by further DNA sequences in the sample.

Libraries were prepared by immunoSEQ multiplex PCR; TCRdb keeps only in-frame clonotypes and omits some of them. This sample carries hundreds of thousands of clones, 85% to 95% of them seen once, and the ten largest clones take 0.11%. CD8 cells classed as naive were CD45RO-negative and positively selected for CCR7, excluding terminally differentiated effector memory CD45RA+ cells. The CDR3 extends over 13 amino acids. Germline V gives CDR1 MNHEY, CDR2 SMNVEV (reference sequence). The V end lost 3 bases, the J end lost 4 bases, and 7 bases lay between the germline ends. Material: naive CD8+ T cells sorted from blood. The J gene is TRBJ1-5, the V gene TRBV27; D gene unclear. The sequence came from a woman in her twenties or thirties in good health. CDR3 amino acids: CASSLDGNQPQHF. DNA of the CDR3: TGTGCCAGCAGTTTGGACGGAAATCAGCCCCAGCATTTT.